These 24 T cell receptor beta chains share one sample of origin, sequenced in a study of blood T cell repertoires in COVID-19. The assay was immunoSEQ multiplex PCR, and TCRdb's table has in-frame clones only and misses some. This sample has about 400,000 clones, with 70% to 90% found just once. The material sequenced was peripheral blood. These receptors were collected from a man aged 35 to 55 with acute or convalescent COVID-19.

The genes are TRBV28 and TRBJ2-7; D not resolved. The V gene lost 1 base and the J gene lost 1 base, with 11 bases spanning the gap. The CDR3 consists of 15 residues. Germline CDR1 reads MDHEN; CDR2 reads SYDVKM. DNA for the CDR3: TGTGCCAGCAGTTTATTGGGCCCCGCTTCCTACGAGCAGTACTTC. Residues: CASSLLGPASYEQYF.

This chain joins TRBV2 and TRBJ2-3, with TRBD1 matching 8 bases. J was trimmed by 5 bases and V by 11 bases; bases with no gene match: 9. Germline loops: CDR1 SNHLY, CDR2 FYNNEI. The CDR3 extends over 13 amino acids. CDR3 coding DNA: TGTGCCGTACAGGGGGGCCCGAAAGATACGCAGTATTTT. It translates to CAVQGGPKDTQYF.

The chain joins TRBV7-2 to TRBJ2-3, with 11 nucleotides matching TRBD2. CDR1 is SGHTA and CDR2 is FQGNSA in the germline V gene. V dropped 4 bases and J dropped 4; count of bases not matched to a gene: 13. This CDR3 region has 18 residues. The CDR3 loop is CASSSLAGGWAVADTQYF. DNA for the CDR3: TGTGCCAGCAGCTCCTTAGCGGGAGGGTGGGCAGTTGCAGATACGCAGTATTTT.

The chain links TRBV27 to TRBJ1-2; 9 bases are a match to TRBD1. The CDR3 length is 16 residues. V lost 4 bases to trimming and J lost 3 bases; unmatched junction nucleotides: 9. Germline V gene sequence: CDR1 MNHEY, CDR2 SMNVEV (reference sequence). CDR3 region: CASSSSPGQGDYGYTF. The CDR3 DNA sequence: TGTGCCAGCAGTTCTAGCCCGGGACAGGGTGACTATGGCTACACCTTC.

The chain has TRBV6-5 and TRBJ2-7; possibly TRBD1 for D (6 bases). CDR1 is MNHEY, CDR2 SVGAGI, per germline. The V and J ends lost 0 bases and 0 bases respectively, with 12 bases between them. There are 16 residues in the CDR3. CDR3 bases: TGTGCCAGCAGTTACTCGATAAGGGGACACTCCTACGAGCAGTACTTC. This codes for CASSYSIRGHSYEQYF.

This sequence joins TRBV3-1 (or the pseudogene TRBV3-2) and TRBJ1-5; 7 bases align to TRBD1. The CDR3 has 16 amino acids. V lost 1 base and J lost 1; bases outside the gene matches: 4. The germline CDR1 and CDR2 sequences are LGHDT and YNNKEL (reference sequence). This CDR3 reads CASSQGGQQSNQPQHF. In nucleotides, the CDR3 is TGTGCCAGCAGCCAAGGGGGACAGCAAAGCAATCAGCCCCAGCATTTT.

This chain connects TRBV28 to TRBJ2-1, with a weak D call TRBD2 (5 bases). The germline gives CDR1 MDHEN, CDR2 SYDVKM. The CDR3 totals 16 residues. The ends were cut back, 5 bases at V and 1 base at J, with 15 bases in the middle. In DNA form, the CDR3 reads TGTGCCAGCAGTCCCCCCGGGGATCCATCCTACAATGAGCAGTTCTTC. This sequence encodes CASSPPGDPSYNEQFF.

The chain recombines TRBV30 with TRBJ1-5; 8 bases map to TRBD1. Germline V gene data show CDR1 as GTSNPN and CDR2 as SVGIG (reference sequence). The J segment lost 6 bases and the V segment lost 2 bases, leaving 9 bases of the junction unmatched. The CDR3 runs 15 residues. The DNA of the CDR3 is TGTGCCTGGAGTCGAACAGGGGGACCCACTCAGCCCCAGCATTTT. It translates to CAWSRTGGPTQPQHF.

The CDR3 nucleotides read TGTGCCAGTAGTATGGAACTAGCGGAGCGCCTTTACGAGCAGTACTTC. Protein product: CASSMELAERLYEQYF. This chain uses TRBV19 with TRBJ2-7, with 8 nucleotides matching TRBD2. Germline V gene sequence: CDR1 LNHDA, CDR2 SQIVND (reference sequence). This CDR3 spans 16 amino acids. V was clipped by 3 bases and J by 4 bases; unmatched bases: 11.

The rearrangement joins TRBV5-1 to TRBJ2-3; a weak D match, TRBD2 (5 bases). There are 13 residues in the CDR3. The V and J ends lost 6 bases and 3 bases respectively, with 11 bases between them. Germline-derived CDR1 and CDR2 are SGHRS and YFSETQ. For the CDR3, the DNA is TGCGCCAGCAATCTCGGGAATACAGATACGCAGTATTTT. The encoded protein is CASNLGNTDTQYF.

The chain employs TRBV10-3 and TRBJ2-7, with unresolved D. The V gene lost 0 bases and the J gene lost 0 bases, with 9 bases spanning the gap. Germline loops: CDR1 ENHRY, CDR2 SYGVKD. CDR3 size: 15 residues. CDR3 in DNA: TGTGCCATCAGTGAGTCGAAACAGAGCTCCTACGAGCAGTACTTC. Protein: CAISESKQSSYEQYF.

The gene calls are TRBV3-1 (or the pseudogene TRBV3-2) and TRBJ2-4; possible D gene TRBD2, 5 bases. CDR1 and CDR2 (germline): LGHDT, YNNKEL (reference sequence). The CDR3 is made up of 15 amino acids. Between the trimmed V and J ends, which lost 4 bases and 5 bases, there was a span of 15 bases. The CDR3 spells CASSPRQAGENIQYF. The CDR3 region has the DNA TGTGCCAGCAGCCCTCGGCAGGCCGGGGAAAACATTCAGTACTTC.

The chain links TRBV5-1 to TRBJ2-2, with D perhaps matching TRBD1 (6 bases). Germline assignment: CDR1 SGHRS and CDR2 YFSETQ. The CDR3 is 16 amino acids. V gave up 2 bases and J gave up 5 bases, with 16 bases separating them. The CDR3 loop is CASSFGLTGTTGELFF. The CDR3 nucleotides read TGCGCCAGCAGCTTTGGTCTTACAGGGACAACCGGGGAGCTGTTTTTT.

J is TRBJ2-1 and V is TRBV5-4; D is undetermined. The CDR3 spans 15 residues. Germline V gene sequence: CDR1 SGHNT, CDR2 YYREEE (reference sequence). The ends were cut back, 0 bases at V and 4 bases at J, with 11 bases in the middle. CDR3 DNA: TGTGCCAGCAGCTTGGCGGCAGGTCCTTACAATGAGCAGTTCTTC. The encoded protein is CASSLAAGPYNEQFF.

This chain joins TRBV3-1 (or the pseudogene TRBV3-2) and TRBJ2-7, with TRBD1 matching 9 bases. The germline V gene has CDR1 LGHDT and CDR2 YNNKEL (reference sequence). The CDR3 sequence is 15 residues long. V gave up 4 bases and J gave up 1 base; unmatched junction bases: 5. DNA for the CDR3: TGTGCCAGCAGCCCTCCGGGGACAGGGTCCTACGAGCAGTACTTC. It codes for CASSPPGTGSYEQYF.

This clone has just one count. V usage is TRBV2 and J usage is TRBJ1-5; unclear D gene. Germline CDR1 reads SNHLY; CDR2 reads FYNNEI. The CDR3 loop spans 15 amino acids. V was pared by 0 bases and J by 6 bases, with 12 bases between. CDR3 in DNA: TGTGCCAGCAGTGAAGCCTCCCGGAGGAGTCAGCCCCAGCATTTT. It translates to CASSEASRRSQPQHF.

The chain links TRBV5-6 to TRBJ2-5; maybe TRBD2 (5 bases). Germline lookup yields CDR1 SGHDT and CDR2 YYEEEE. The CDR3 is made up of 16 amino acids. V gave up 4 bases and J gave up 1 base, with 17 bases separating them. CDR3 region: CASSPGLTQIQETQYF. The CDR3 nucleotides read TGTGCCAGCAGCCCTGGACTCACGCAAATCCAAGAGACCCAGTACTTC.

The gene calls are TRBV4-2 and TRBJ2-1; D might be TRBD1 (5 bases). The CDR3 runs to 14 residues. Germline-derived CDR1 and CDR2 are LGHNA and YNFKEQ. The V end was cut by 0 bases, the J end by 6 bases, with 9 bases between. CDR3 bases: TGTGCCAGCAGCCAAGACATGGGGCTCAATGAGCAGTTCTTC. Translation gives CASSQDMGLNEQFF.

This chain links TRBV24-1 with TRBJ2-1; tentative D call: TRBD1 (6 bases). The CDR3 covers 16 residues. Germline V gives CDR1 KGHDR, CDR2 SFDVKD. The ends were cut back, 4 bases at V and 0 bases at J, with 12 bases in the middle. The CDR3: CATSDAGASSYNEQFF. CDR3 bases: TGTGCCACCAGTGACGCAGGGGCGAGCTCCTACAATGAGCAGTTCTTC.

The chain is built from TRBV27 and TRBJ1-5, with D possibly TRBD1 on 6 matching bases. The CDR3 loop spans 15 amino acids. From germline, CDR1 is MNHEY and CDR2 SMNVEV (reference sequence). Between the trimmed V and J ends, which lost 2 bases and 3 bases, there was a span of 11 bases. CDR3 residues: CASSLKDSTNQPQHF. For the CDR3, the DNA is TGTGCCAGCAGTTTAAAGGACAGTACCAATCAGCCCCAGCATTTT.

The genes are TRBV9 and TRBJ2-7; D possibly corresponds to TRBD1 (6 bases). The germline gives CDR1 SGDLS, CDR2 YYNGEE. This CDR3 is 17 amino acids long. The V end was cut by 1 base, the J end by 6 bases, with 23 bases between. The CDR3 reads CASSVSRFGSGVAEQYF. The CDR3 DNA follows: TGTGCCAGCAGCGTATCTCGCTTCGGGTCAGGGGTGGCCGAGCAGTACTTC.

The J gene is TRBJ2-2, the V gene TRBV30; 8 nucleotides match TRBD2. The CDR3 totals 15 residues. Per germline, CDR1 GTSNPN and CDR2 SVGIG (reference sequence). Unmatched junction bases numbered 9, after V lost 3 bases and J lost 6 bases. The CDR3 nucleotides are TGTGCCTGGAGCGATATAGCGGGATTATCCGGGGAGCTGTTTTTT. Amino acid sequence: CAWSDIAGLSGELFF. Full variable domain (rest looked up from reference TRBV30 and TRBJ2-2): SQTIHQWPATLVQPVGSPLSLECTVEGTSNPNLYWYRQAAGRGLQLLFYSVGIGQISSEVPQNLSASRPQDRQFILSSKKLLLSDSGFYLCAWSDIAGLSGELFFGEGSRLTVL.

The chain joins TRBV19 to TRBJ1-1, with 7 bases aligning to TRBD1. Germline V gene sequence: CDR1 LNHDA, CDR2 SQIVND (reference sequence). Germline trimming cut 0 bases from V and 3 bases from J; bases unmatched to any gene: 7. This CDR3 spans 16 amino acids. CDR3 sequence reads: CASSIDGGGRYTEAFF. CDR3 nucleotide sequence: TGTGCCAGTAGTATAGACGGAGGGGGCCGGTACACTGAAGCTTTCTTT.

CDR3 sequence (DNA): TGTGCTAGTGGTTTGGTAACCTCCTTGGGGGGTGAGCAGTTCTTC. Protein product: CASGLVTSLGGEQFF. V and J are TRBV12-5 and TRBJ2-1, with D maybe TRBD2 (6 bases). CDR3 length: 15 amino acids. Germline loops: CDR1 LGHNT, CDR2 FRNRAP. The V end lost 0 bases, the J end lost 9 bases, and 15 bases lay between the germline ends.